The 11 T cell receptor beta chains listed next were all sequenced from one sample in a study of T-cell memory formation after mild COVID-19. Each CDR3 protein is one row after TCRdb ran MiXCR on the 5' RACE reads. The sample has about 130,000 distinct CDR3 sequences, roughly 15% seen once. The material sequenced was PBMCs or a T cell subset sorted from them (not recorded which). The receptors were gathered from an adult woman who had mild COVID-19 (a few samples of this study predate the infection). Cell type and time point are not known.

The gene calls are TRBV20-1 and TRBJ1-5; no firm D call. Trimming pared 0 bases from V and 0 bases from J, leaving 12 bases between. The CDR3 consists of 16 residues. Per germline, CDR1 DFQATT and CDR2 SNEGSKA (reference sequence). The CDR3 protein is CSARDLHSASNQPQHF. The CDR3 DNA reads TGCAGTGCTAGAGATCTGCATTCCGCTAGCAATCAGCCCCAGCATTTT.

The table lists this clonotype with a few counts. The genes are TRBV11-3 and TRBJ2-1; TRBD2 matches 14 bases. Germline assignment: CDR1 SGHNT and CDR2 YENEEA. J lost 6 bases, V lost 5 bases, and 6 bases had no gene match. The CDR3 is 16 residues long. The CDR3 protein is CASSPGGTSGSNEQFF. DNA of the CDR3: TGTGCCAGCAGCCCTGGTGGGACTAGCGGGAGCAATGAGCAGTTCTTC.

A few counts support this clonotype. This chain uses TRBV7-9 with TRBJ2-1, with TRBD2 identical over 7 bases. V shed 5 bases and J 3 bases; nucleotides not matched to a gene: 13. This CDR3 spans 17 amino acids. CDR1 and CDR2 (germline): SEHNR, FQNEAQ (reference sequence). The CDR3 loop reads CASSPPGGSSRYNEQFF. The CDR3 coding sequence is TGTGCCAGCAGCCCCCCCGGGGGGTCATCACGCTACAATGAGCAGTTCTTC.

J is TRBJ2-7 and V is TRBV6-2 or TRBV6-3, with 10 positions matching TRBD1. The CDR3 is made up of 14 amino acids. CDR1 MNHEY and CDR2 SVGEGT come from the germline V gene. V was clipped by 6 bases and J by 7 bases; unmatched bases: 9. DNA of the CDR3: TGTGCCAGCAGCCCACGTGACAGGGGGCAGGAGCAGTACTTC. Its translation is CASSPRDRGQEQYF.

This clonotype was detected a few times. The chain employs TRBV4-3 and TRBJ2-2; the match to TRBD2 covers 8 bases. The CDR3 runs 17 residues. Trimming at V came to 0 bases and at J to 3 bases, leaving 6 bases not matched to a gene. The germline V gene has CDR1 LGHNA and CDR2 YSLEER. The CDR3 DNA sequence: TGCGCCAGCAGCCAAGAGAGCGGGAGAGGACACACCGGGGAGCTGTTTTTT. Translating it yields CASSQESGRGHTGELFF.

This clonotype was observed a few times. The rearrangement joins TRBV15 to TRBJ2-7; possible D gene TRBD2, 5 bases. The CDR3 spans 15 residues. The V end lost 3 bases, the J end lost 0 bases, and 12 bases lay between the germline ends. Germline V gene sequence: CDR1 LNHNV, CDR2 YYDKDF (reference sequence). Here the CDR3 reads CATSSGIGRSYEQYF. As DNA, the CDR3 is TGTGCCACCAGCAGCGGGATTGGGCGCTCCTACGAGCAGTACTTC.

The J gene is TRBJ1-4, the V gene TRBV2; 7 nucleotides line up with TRBD1. Trimming cost V 8 bases and J 6 bases; bases outside gene matches: 3. Germline assignment: CDR1 SNHLY and CDR2 FYNNEI. This CDR3 has 12 amino acids. This CDR3 is CASDREDEKLFF. The CDR3 DNA follows: TGTGCCAGCGACAGGGAGGATGAAAAACTGTTTTTT. The complete variable domain, with remaining parts taken from reference TRBV2 and TRBJ1-4, reads EPEVTQTPSHQVTQMGQEVILRCVPISNHLYFYWYRQILGQKVEFLVSFYNNEISEKSEIFDDQFSVERPDGSNFTLKIRSTKLEDSAMYFCASDREDEKLFFGSGTQLSVL.

The chain employs TRBV4-1 and TRBJ2-3; D unresolved. This CDR3 has 15 amino acids. Germline V CDR1 and CDR2: MGHRA, YSYEKL. V was clipped by 1 base and J by 0 bases, with 8 bases between them. The CDR3 loop reads CASSQGRKSTDTQYF. The CDR3 DNA sequence: TGCGCCAGCAGCCAAGGCAGGAAAAGCACAGATACGCAGTATTTT.

This clonotype was counted between two and nine times. CDR3 nucleotides: TGTGCCAGCAGTCCAGGACAGGCAAATGGAAACACCATATATTTT. Translating gives CASSPGQANGNTIYF. The V call is TRBV12-3 or TRBV12-4, the J call TRBJ1-3; 7 nucleotides line up with TRBD1. The CDR3 extends over 15 amino acids. J lost 3 bases, V lost 5 bases, and 7 bases had no gene match.

In this sample, this clonotype turned up a few times. The genes are TRBV7-9 and TRBJ2-7; TRBD2 agrees at 9 bases. This CDR3 contains 16 residues. The trim removed 1 base at V and 2 bases at J, leaving 6 bases unmatched. Germline V gives CDR1 SEHNR, CDR2 FQNEAQ (reference sequence). The CDR3 DNA sequence: TGTGCCAGCAGCTTAGGTCCTAGCGGGAATACCTACGAGCAGTACTTC. This codes for CASSLGPSGNTYEQYF.

The table lists this clonotype with a few counts. V and J are TRBV12-3 or TRBV12-4 and TRBJ2-1, with a tentative D call TRBD1 (5 bases). Trimming removed 4 bases from V and 8 bases from J, with 12 bases in between. CDR3 length: 13 amino acids. The CDR3: CASSSSDSYEQFF. The CDR3 DNA is TGTGCCAGCAGTTCCTCAGACAGCTATGAGCAGTTCTTC.